The next 28 T cell receptor beta chains were all read from a single sample in a study of blood T cells in healthy people across ages. The use of a sample-barcoded 5' primer and a J-beta primer mix characterized a second PCR of roughly 6 to 11 cycles. TCRdb used MiXCR to reprocess the 5' RACE reads, holding one entry per CDR3 protein. In the table there are 1.5 million or so distinct CDR3 sequences, approximately 42% of which are singletons. The sample taken for sequencing was blood. The receptors were sampled from a woman under 30 in good health.

This chain connects TRBV4-1 to TRBJ1-1; weak D call: TRBD1 (5 bases). V lost 2 bases and J 1 base, leaving 8 bases between the germline ends. This CDR3 is 14 amino acids long. CDR1 and CDR2 from the germline V gene are MGHRA and YSYEKL. DNA of the CDR3: TGCGCCAGCAGCCAAAGGGGCCAGAACACTGAAGCTTTCTTT. Its protein product is CASSQRGQNTEAFF.

The chain uses TRBV4-1 and TRBJ2-1, with 8 bases lining up with TRBD2. The CDR3 runs 17 residues. The ends lost 3 bases at V and 2 bases at J; junction bases unmatched: 9. The germline V gene has CDR1 MGHRA and CDR2 YSYEKL. CDR3 DNA: TGCGCCAGCAGCCATCTCATAGCGGGGATACCCTACAATGAGCAGTTCTTC. It is translated as CASSHLIAGIPYNEQFF.

This clonotype was counted between two and nine times. The rearrangement joins TRBV5-8 to TRBJ2-1; 8 bases map to TRBD2. With 0 bases clipped from V and 5 bases from J, the junction kept 7 bases outside the gene matches. Germline V gene lookup returns CDR1 SGHTS and CDR2 YDEGEE. CDR3 length: 16 residues. CDR3 sequence (DNA): TGTGCCAGCAGCTTGGCCACTAGCGGAGCGCACAATGAGCAGTTCTTC. Translation gives CASSLATSGAHNEQFF.

This clonotype was observed a handful of times. This chain joins TRBV19 and TRBJ1-1; D uncertain. The germline gives CDR1 LNHDA, CDR2 SQIVND (reference sequence). The CDR3 consists of 13 residues. Trimming left V 9 bases short and J 0 bases short, with 11 bases between. CDR3 protein: CASSAVMNTEAFF. CDR3 DNA: TGTGCCAGCAGTGCAGTAATGAACACTGAAGCTTTCTTT.

This clonotype was detected many times. The chain joins TRBV9 to TRBJ2-2; D gene uncertain. The CDR3 sequence is 13 residues long. Germline V gene sequence: CDR1 SGDLS, CDR2 YYNGEE. Trimming removed 5 bases from V and 3 bases from J, with 8 bases in between. CDR3 loop: CASSVGDTGELFF. For the CDR3, the DNA is TGTGCCAGCAGTGTTGGGGACACCGGGGAGCTGTTTTTT.

The chain employs TRBV7-2 and TRBJ1-1; TRBD1 matches at 9 bases. V lost 5 bases and J lost 1; bases outside the gene matches: 5. This CDR3 comprises 15 residues. Germline V lookup: CDR1 SGHTA, CDR2 FQGNSA. The CDR3 DNA is TGTGCCAGCAGCCCCGTGGGACAGGGGAACACTGAAGCTTTCTTT. Encoded protein: CASSPVGQGNTEAFF.

This chain uses TRBV11-2 with TRBJ2-7; D is unclear. Judging by the DNA end, TRBJ2-5 fits better; the J call may be wrong. The CDR3 consists of 11 residues. CDR1 is SGHAT and CDR2 is FQNNGV in the germline V gene. The CDR3: CASRYMETQYF. DNA for the CDR3: TGTGCCAGCAGATATATGGAGACCCAGTACTTC.

The J gene is TRBJ1-2, the V gene TRBV27; D not resolved. This CDR3 contains 17 residues. Trimming stripped 7 bases from V and 4 bases from J, with 25 bases between. Germline CDR1 reads MNHEY; CDR2 reads SMNVEV (reference sequence). DNA for the CDR3: TGTGCCAGCACCCCGTGGGGTCCGACCACCGGAGGCTATGGCTACACCTTC. Its translation: CASTPWGPTTGGYGYTF.

V usage is TRBV7-2 and J usage is TRBJ1-2, with D possibly matching TRBD1 (6 bases). The CDR3 is made up of 15 amino acids. CDR1 and CDR2 (germline): SGHTA, FQGNSA. Trimming took off 1 base at V and 6 bases at J, with 15 bases between the two ends. DNA for the CDR3: TGTGCCAGCAGCTTAGACAGGGCCAGAGGCAATGGCTACACCTTC. Its protein is CASSLDRARGNGYTF.

The chain combines TRBV14 with TRBJ2-1; TRBD2 matches at 9 bases. The CDR3 spans 18 residues. The trim removed 4 bases at V and 0 bases at J, leaving 10 bases unmatched. Germline CDR1 SGHDN, CDR2 FVKESK. Here the CDR3 reads CASSPHRLAVSSYNEQFF. The CDR3 DNA reads as TGTGCCAGCAGCCCCCACCGACTAGCGGTATCCTCCTACAATGAGCAGTTCTTC. The variable domain in full, with the rest retrieved from reference TRBV14 and TRBJ2-1, is EAGVTQFPSHSVIEKGQTVTLRCDPISGHDNLYWYRRVMGKEIKFLLHFVKESKQDESGMPNNRFLAERTGGTYSTLKVQPAELEDSGVYFCASSPHRLAVSSYNEQFFGPGTRLTVL.

This chain links TRBV4-1 with TRBJ2-7, with a tentative D call TRBD1 (5 bases). Trimming pared 7 bases from V and 6 bases from J, leaving 19 bases between. This CDR3 has 14 residues. Germline V gives CDR1 MGHRA, CDR2 YSYEKL. CDR3 residues: CASKTVGEGSEQYF. CDR3 in DNA: TGCGCCAGCAAGACCGTAGGGGAAGGTTCCGAGCAGTACTTC.

The rearrangement joins TRBV27 to TRBJ2-1; 9 bases fit TRBD1. The CDR3 runs 17 residues. CDR1 and CDR2 (germline): MNHEY, SMNVEV (reference sequence). J lost 4 bases, V lost 3 bases, and 10 bases had no gene match. Here the CDR3 reads CASSFYSGQGLYNEQFF. The CDR3 DNA is TGTGCCAGCAGTTTTTATTCGGGACAGGGACTTTACAATGAGCAGTTCTTC.

This sequence joins TRBV7-9 and TRBJ1-4, with unresolved D. Germline lookup yields CDR1 SEHNR and CDR2 FQNEAQ (reference sequence). The V gene lost 0 bases and the J gene lost 2 bases, with 10 bases spanning the gap. This CDR3 contains 16 residues. The CDR3 DNA reads as TGTGCCAGCAGCTTAGCGCTCGGGTTTACTAATGAAAAACTGTTTTTT. Translated: CASSLALGFTNEKLFF.

The J gene is TRBJ1-1, the V gene TRBV6-1; D is ambiguous. The V end lost 4 bases, the J end lost 5 bases, and 11 bases lay between the germline ends. This CDR3 contains 13 residues. Germline CDR1 reads MNHNS; CDR2 reads SASEGT. The CDR3 here is CASSAQVGTEAFF. CDR3 nucleotides: TGTGCCAGCAGTGCTCAAGTCGGGACTGAAGCTTTCTTT.

The rearrangement joins TRBV4-3 to TRBJ2-3; D could derive from TRBD1 or TRBD2 (5 bases each). The CDR3 covers 16 residues. Per the germline V gene, CDR1 is LGHNA and CDR2 is YSLEER. Trimming cost V 0 bases and J 6 bases, with 16 bases left between them. The CDR3 here is CASSQDGTRPSDTQYF. In nucleotides, the CDR3 is TGCGCCAGCAGCCAAGATGGGACCAGGCCCTCGGATACGCAGTATTTT.

This clonotype was counted a few times. J is TRBJ2-7 and V is TRBV25-1, with D perhaps matching TRBD1 (5 bases). Germline V lookup: CDR1 MGHDK, CDR2 SYGVNS. The CDR3 spans 17 residues. The V end lost 2 bases, the J end lost 0 bases, and 17 bases lay between the germline ends. The CDR3 region has the DNA TGTGCCAGCAGTGAACCCAGGGCTGGCGGAAGCTCCTACGAGCAGTACTTC. Translated: CASSEPRAGGSSYEQYF.

This chain joins TRBV15 and TRBJ2-7; 9 bases are a match to TRBD1. The CDR3 extends over 15 amino acids. Germline values: CDR1 LNHNV, CDR2 YYDKDF (reference sequence). Germline trimming cut 6 bases from V and 3 bases from J; bases unmatched to any gene: 9. The CDR3, as DNA: TGTGCCACCAGTGCCACTGGGGGACAGGGCTACGAGCAGTACTTC. Its protein product is CATSATGGQGYEQYF.

J is TRBJ1-6 and V is TRBV7-9; 9 nucleotides line up with TRBD1. Per germline, CDR1 SEHNR and CDR2 FQNEAQ (reference sequence). Trimming at V came to 0 bases and at J to 9 bases, leaving 6 bases not matched to a gene. The length of the CDR3 is 16 residues. The CDR3 loop is CASSLAGDRVISPLHF. In DNA, the CDR3 is TGTGCCAGCAGCTTAGCGGGGGACAGGGTGATTTCACCCCTCCACTTT.

This clonotype appeared once. The rearrangement links TRBV7-3 to TRBJ1-1, with a tentative D call TRBD1 (5 bases). Germline loops: CDR1 SGHTA, CDR2 FQGTGA. The V and J ends lost 4 bases and 1 base respectively, with 13 bases between them. The CDR3 is made up of 15 amino acids. The CDR3 DNA sequence: TGTGCCAGCAGCTCCTCGGGAGGGGCGAACACTGAAGCTTTCTTT. Its protein product is CASSSSGGANTEAFF.

This clonotype has more than one count but fewer than ten. CDR3 sequence reads: CASRSSRDYQPQHF. The CDR3 coding sequence is TGTGCCAGCAGGTCGAGCAGGGATTATCAGCCCCAGCATTTT. The chain links TRBV2 to TRBJ1-5, with D perhaps matching TRBD1 (5 bases). Germline loops: CDR1 SNHLY, CDR2 FYNNEI. Between the trimmed V and J ends, which lost 6 bases and 5 bases, there was a span of 14 bases. This CDR3 spans 14 amino acids.

The V gene is TRBV9, the J gene TRBJ2-5; no reliable D call. The CDR3 covers 14 residues. V lost 4 bases to trimming and J lost 4 bases, with 14 bases between them. Germline CDR1 is SGDLS and CDR2 is YYNGEE. DNA of the CDR3: TGTGCCAGCAGCATAGCCGGAGCCGGAGAGACCCAGTACTTC. The encoded protein is CASSIAGAGETQYF.

The CDR3 nucleotides read TGTGCCAGCAGTCTCAAGGGTGGGGGGCTCGGTGAAGCTTTCTTT. Its translation is CASSLKGGGLGEAFF. The rearrangement uses TRBV6-5 and TRBJ1-1, with a weak D call TRBD1 (6 bases). From germline, CDR1 is MNHEY and CDR2 SVGAGI. V gave up 5 bases and J gave up 7 bases, with 20 bases separating them. This CDR3 spans 15 amino acids.

The rearrangement joins TRBV14 to TRBJ1-2; D is unclear. V was shortened by 3 bases and J by 4 bases, with 6 bases between the two germline ends. This CDR3 comprises 12 residues. Germline assignment: CDR1 SGHDN and CDR2 FVKESK. CDR3 nucleotide sequence: TGTGCCAGCAGCCAGTTTTTCTATGGCTACACCTTC. This translates into CASSQFFYGYTF. Drawing the rest from reference TRBV14 and TRBJ1-2, the complete variable domain is EAGVTQFPSHSVIEKGQTVTLRCDPISGHDNLYWYRRVMGKEIKFLLHFVKESKQDESGMPNNRFLAERTGGTYSTLKVQPAELEDSGVYFCASSQFFYGYTFGSGTRLTVV.

This clonotype was detected many times. At one end the junction does not follow the germline gene, possibly because of a read error. The J gene is TRBJ1-2, the V gene TRBV5-1; perhaps TRBD1 as D (5 bases). Germline assignment: CDR1 SGHRS and CDR2 YFSETQ. CDR3 size: 14 residues. This CDR3 reads CASSLVQGSYGYTF. The CDR3, as DNA: TGTGCCAGCAGTTTAGTCCAGGGATCCTATGGCTACACCTTC. The whole variable domain, remainder taken from reference TRBV5-1 and TRBJ1-2, is KAGVTQTPRYLIKTRGQQVTLSCSPISGHRSVSWYQQTPGQGLQFLFEYFSETQRNKGNFPGRFSGRQFSNSRSEMNVSTLELGDSALYLCASSLVQGSYGYTFGSGTRLTVV.

In its sample, this clonotype was seen a few times. CDR3 loop: CASSLAGSAYYNEQFF. CDR3 sequence (DNA): TGTGCCAGCAGCTTAGCGGGGTCGGCATACTACAATGAGCAGTTCTTC. The chain couples TRBV7-9 to TRBJ2-1; no reliable D call. Germline CDR1 is SEHNR and CDR2 is FQNEAQ (reference sequence). The germline V and J ends were trimmed by 0 bases and 3 bases, with 12 bases remaining between them. The CDR3 extends over 16 amino acids.

This clonotype has a single count. V gene TRBV7-9 combines with J gene TRBJ2-1, with D maybe TRBD2 (6 bases). With 3 bases removed from V and 7 bases from J, the gap between germline ends came to 19 bases. Germline assignment: CDR1 SEHNR and CDR2 FQNEAQ (reference sequence). This CDR3 region has 16 residues. This CDR3 reads CASSFGNSGGVNEQFF. In nucleotides, the CDR3 is TGTGCCAGCAGCTTTGGTAACAGCGGAGGGGTAAATGAGCAGTTCTTC.

The CDR3 spells CASSTITGAWDNEQFF. The CDR3 DNA sequence: TGTGCCAGCAGTACCATAACAGGAGCCTGGGACAATGAGCAGTTCTTC. This chain connects TRBV28 to TRBJ2-1; perhaps TRBD1 as D (5 bases). The germline V gene encodes CDR1 MDHEN and CDR2 SYDVKM. V was pared by 5 bases and J by 5 bases, with 19 bases between. The CDR3 is 16 residues long.

The DNA for the CDR3 is TGCGCCAGCAGCCCGTGGGAAGCGGGCTACACAGATACGCAGTATTTT. This sequence encodes CASSPWEAGYTDTQYF. The rearrangement uses TRBV5-1 and TRBJ2-3; possibly TRBD2 for D (6 bases). With 4 bases removed from V and 2 bases from J, the gap between germline ends came to 17 bases. Germline V CDR1 and CDR2: SGHRS, YFSETQ. This CDR3 is built from 16 residues.